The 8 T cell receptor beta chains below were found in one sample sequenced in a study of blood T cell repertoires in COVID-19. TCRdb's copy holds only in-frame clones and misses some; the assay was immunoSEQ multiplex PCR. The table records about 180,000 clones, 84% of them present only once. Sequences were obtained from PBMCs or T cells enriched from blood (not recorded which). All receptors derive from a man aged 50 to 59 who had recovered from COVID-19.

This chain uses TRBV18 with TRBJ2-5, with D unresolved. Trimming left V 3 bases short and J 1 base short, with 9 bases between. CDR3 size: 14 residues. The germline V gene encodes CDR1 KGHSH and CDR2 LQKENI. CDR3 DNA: TGTGCCAGCTCACCTTTAGATATCCAAGAGACCCAGTACTTC. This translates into CASSPLDIQETQYF.

The CDR3 loop reads CATSLLAPNTGELFF. The CDR3 DNA sequence: TGTGCCACCAGCCTACTAGCGCCGAACACCGGGGAGCTGTTTTTT. V gene TRBV15 combines with J gene TRBJ2-2, with 7 bases that match TRBD2. In germline, CDR1 is LNHNV, CDR2 YYDKDF (reference sequence). This CDR3 comprises 15 residues. V was clipped by 5 bases and J by 0 bases; unmatched bases: 3.

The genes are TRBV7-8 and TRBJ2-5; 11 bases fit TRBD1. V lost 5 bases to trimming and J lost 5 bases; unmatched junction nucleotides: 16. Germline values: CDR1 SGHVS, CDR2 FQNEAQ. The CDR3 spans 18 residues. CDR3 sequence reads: CASSGQGAPTIRKETQYF. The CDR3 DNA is TGTGCCAGCAGCGGACAGGGGGCCCCGACGATCCGAAAGGAGACCCAGTACTTC. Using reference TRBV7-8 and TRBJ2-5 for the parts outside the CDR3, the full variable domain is GAGVSQSPRYKVAKRGQDVALRCDPISGHVSLFWYQQALGQGPEFLTYFQNEAQLDKSGLPSDRFFAERPEGSVSTLKIQRTQQEDSAVYLCASSGQGAPTIRKETQYFGPGTRLLVL.

CDR3 sequence reads: CASSPGPSGYTF. In DNA form, the CDR3 reads TGTGCCAGCTCACCAGGCCCTAGCGGCTACACCTTC. The chain recombines TRBV18 with TRBJ1-2; D not certain. The germline V gene has CDR1 KGHSH and CDR2 LQKENI. V was cut by 2 bases and J by 8 bases, with 9 bases left in between. This CDR3 region has 12 residues.

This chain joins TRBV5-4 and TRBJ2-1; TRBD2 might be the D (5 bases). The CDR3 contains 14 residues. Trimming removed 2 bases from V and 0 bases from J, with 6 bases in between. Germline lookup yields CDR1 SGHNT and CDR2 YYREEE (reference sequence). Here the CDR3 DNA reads TGTGCCAGCAGCTTCGGGATCTCCTACAATGAGCAGTTCTTC. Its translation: CASSFGISYNEQFF.

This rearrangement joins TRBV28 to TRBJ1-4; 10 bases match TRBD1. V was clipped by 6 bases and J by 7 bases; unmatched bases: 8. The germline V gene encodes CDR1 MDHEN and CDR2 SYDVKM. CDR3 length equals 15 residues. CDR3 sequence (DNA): TGTGCCAGCAGATCTGAGGACAGGGGGTCTGAAAAACTGTTTTTT. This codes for CASRSEDRGSEKLFF.

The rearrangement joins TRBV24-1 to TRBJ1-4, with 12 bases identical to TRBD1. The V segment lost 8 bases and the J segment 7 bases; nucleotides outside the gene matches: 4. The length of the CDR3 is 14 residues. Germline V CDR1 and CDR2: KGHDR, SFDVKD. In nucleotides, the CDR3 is TGTGCCACCAAACCGGGACAGGGGGCTGAAAAACTGTTTTTT. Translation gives CATKPGQGAEKLFF.

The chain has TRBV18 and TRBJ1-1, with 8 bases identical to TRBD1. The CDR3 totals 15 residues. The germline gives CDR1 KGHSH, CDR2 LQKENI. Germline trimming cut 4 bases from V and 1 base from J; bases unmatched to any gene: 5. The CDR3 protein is CASSQVGQGNTEAFF. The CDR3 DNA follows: TGTGCCAGCTCACAAGTCGGACAGGGGAACACTGAAGCTTTCTTT.